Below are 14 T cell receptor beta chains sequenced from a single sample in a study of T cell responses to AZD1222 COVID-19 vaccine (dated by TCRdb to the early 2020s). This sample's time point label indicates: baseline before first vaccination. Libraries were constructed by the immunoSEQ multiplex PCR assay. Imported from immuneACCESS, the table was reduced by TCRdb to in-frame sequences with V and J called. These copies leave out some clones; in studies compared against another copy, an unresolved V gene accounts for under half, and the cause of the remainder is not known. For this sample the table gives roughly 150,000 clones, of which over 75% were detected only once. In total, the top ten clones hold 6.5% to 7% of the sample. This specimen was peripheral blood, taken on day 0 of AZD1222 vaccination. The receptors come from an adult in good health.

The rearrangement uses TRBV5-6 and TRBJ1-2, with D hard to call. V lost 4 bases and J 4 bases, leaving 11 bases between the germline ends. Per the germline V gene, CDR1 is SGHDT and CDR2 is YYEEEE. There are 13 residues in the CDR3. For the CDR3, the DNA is TGTGCCAGCAGCCCACAGCAACCCTATGGCTACACCTTC. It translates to CASSPQQPYGYTF.

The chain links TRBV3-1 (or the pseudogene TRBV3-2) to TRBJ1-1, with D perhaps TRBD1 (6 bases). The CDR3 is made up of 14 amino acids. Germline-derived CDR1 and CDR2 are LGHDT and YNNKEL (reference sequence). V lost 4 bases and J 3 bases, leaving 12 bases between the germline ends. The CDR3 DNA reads TGTGCCAGCAGCCTCCGGGACATTCACACTGAAGCTTTCTTT. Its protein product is CASSLRDIHTEAFF.

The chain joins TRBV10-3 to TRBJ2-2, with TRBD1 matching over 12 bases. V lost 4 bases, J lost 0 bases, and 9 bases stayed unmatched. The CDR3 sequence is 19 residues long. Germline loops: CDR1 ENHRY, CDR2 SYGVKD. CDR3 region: CAISGGQGASWANTGELFF. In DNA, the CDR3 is TGTGCCATCAGTGGGGGACAGGGGGCGTCTTGGGCGAACACCGGGGAGCTGTTTTTT.

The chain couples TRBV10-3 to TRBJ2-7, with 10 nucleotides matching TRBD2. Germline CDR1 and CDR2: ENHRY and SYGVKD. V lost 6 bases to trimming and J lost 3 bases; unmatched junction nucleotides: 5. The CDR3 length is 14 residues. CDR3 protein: CAIRASGGNYEQYF. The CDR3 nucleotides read TGTGCCATCAGAGCTAGCGGGGGAAACTACGAGCAGTACTTC.

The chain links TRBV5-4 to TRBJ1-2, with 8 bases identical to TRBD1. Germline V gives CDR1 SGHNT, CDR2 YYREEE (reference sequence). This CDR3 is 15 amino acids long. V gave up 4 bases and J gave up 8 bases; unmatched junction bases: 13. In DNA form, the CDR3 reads TGTGCCAGCAGCCGTTTTGACCAGGGGGCGCAAGGCTACACCTTC. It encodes CASSRFDQGAQGYTF.

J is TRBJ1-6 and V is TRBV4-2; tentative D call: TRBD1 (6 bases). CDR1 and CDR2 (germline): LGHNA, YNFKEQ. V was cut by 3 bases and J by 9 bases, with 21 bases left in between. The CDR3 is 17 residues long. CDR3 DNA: TGTGCCAGCAGCCAGTCAACGGTCGCGGGGGCAGGTTCACCCCTCCACTTT. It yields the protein CASSQSTVAGAGSPLHF.

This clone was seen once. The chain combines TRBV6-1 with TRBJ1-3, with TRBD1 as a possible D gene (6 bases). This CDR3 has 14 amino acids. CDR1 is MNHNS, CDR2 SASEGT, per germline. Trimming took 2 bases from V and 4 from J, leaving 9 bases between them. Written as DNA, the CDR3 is TGTGCCAGCAGTGAAAGGGACATAGGAAACACCATATATTTT. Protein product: CASSERDIGNTIYF.

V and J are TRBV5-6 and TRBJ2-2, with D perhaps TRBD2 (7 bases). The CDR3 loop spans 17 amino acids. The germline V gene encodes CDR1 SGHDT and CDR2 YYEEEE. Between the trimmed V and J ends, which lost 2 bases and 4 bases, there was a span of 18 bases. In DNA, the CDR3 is TGTGCCAGCAGCTTTACCTCGGGGGGCATCGGCACCGGGGAGCTGTTTTTT. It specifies CASSFTSGGIGTGELFF.

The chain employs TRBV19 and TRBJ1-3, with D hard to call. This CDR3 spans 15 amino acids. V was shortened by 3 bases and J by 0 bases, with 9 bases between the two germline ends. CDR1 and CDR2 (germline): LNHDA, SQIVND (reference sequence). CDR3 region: CASSIAGRSGNTIYF. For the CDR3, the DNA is TGTGCCAGTAGTATTGCAGGCCGCTCTGGAAACACCATATATTTT.

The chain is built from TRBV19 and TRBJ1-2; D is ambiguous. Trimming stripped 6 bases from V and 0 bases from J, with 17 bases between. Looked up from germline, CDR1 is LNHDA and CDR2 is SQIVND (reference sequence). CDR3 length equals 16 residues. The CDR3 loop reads CASSAAGSLTNYGYTF. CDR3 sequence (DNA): TGTGCCAGTAGCGCGGCGGGCAGCCTAACTAACTATGGCTACACCTTC.

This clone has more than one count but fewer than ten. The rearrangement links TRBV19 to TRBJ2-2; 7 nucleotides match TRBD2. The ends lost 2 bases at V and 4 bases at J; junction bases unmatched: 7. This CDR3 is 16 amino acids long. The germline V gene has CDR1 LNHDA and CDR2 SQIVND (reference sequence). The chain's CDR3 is CASSIRGGWGTGELFF. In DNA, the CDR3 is TGTGCCAGTAGTATACGGGGAGGGTGGGGCACCGGGGAGCTGTTTTTT.

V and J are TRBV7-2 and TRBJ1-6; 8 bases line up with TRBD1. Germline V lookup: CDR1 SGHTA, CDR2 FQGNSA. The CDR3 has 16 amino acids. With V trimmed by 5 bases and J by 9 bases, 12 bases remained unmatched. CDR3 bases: TGTGCCAGCAGCCCGGGGGACAGGAGTTTCGGTTCACCCCTCCACTTT. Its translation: CASSPGDRSFGSPLHF. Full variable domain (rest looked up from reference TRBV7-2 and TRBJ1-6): GAGVSQSPSNKVTEKGKDVELRCDPISGHTALYWYRQSLGQGLEFLIYFQGNSAPDKSGLPSDRFSAERTGGSVSTLTIQRTQQEDSAVYLCASSPGDRSFGSPLHFGNGTRLTVT.

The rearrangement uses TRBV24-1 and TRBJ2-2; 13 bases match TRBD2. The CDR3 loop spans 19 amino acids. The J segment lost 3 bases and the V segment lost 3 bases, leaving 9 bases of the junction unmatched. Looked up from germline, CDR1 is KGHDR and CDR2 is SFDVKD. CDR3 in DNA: TGTGCCACCAGTGATCGAACTAGCGGGGGGGCGTGGGACACCGGGGAGCTGTTTTTT. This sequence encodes CATSDRTSGGAWDTGELFF.

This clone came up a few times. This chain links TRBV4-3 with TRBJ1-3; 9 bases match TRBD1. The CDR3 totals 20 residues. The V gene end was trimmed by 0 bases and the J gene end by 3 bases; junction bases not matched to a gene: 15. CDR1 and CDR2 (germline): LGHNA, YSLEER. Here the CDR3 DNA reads TGCGCCAGCAGCCAAGACCCCCTCGCCGCTGGACAGGGGTTTGGAAACACCATATATTTT. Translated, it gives CASSQDPLAAGQGFGNTIYF.